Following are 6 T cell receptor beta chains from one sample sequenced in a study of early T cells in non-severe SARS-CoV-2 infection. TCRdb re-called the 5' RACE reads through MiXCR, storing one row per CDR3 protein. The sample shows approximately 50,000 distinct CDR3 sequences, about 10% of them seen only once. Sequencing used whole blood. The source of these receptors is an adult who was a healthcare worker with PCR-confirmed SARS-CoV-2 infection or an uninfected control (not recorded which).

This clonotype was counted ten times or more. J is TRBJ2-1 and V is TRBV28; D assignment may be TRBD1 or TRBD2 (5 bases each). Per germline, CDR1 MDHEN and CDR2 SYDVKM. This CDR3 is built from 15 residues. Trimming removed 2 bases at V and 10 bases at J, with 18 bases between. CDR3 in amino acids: CASSLKYLLRGEQFF. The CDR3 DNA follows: TGTGCCAGCAGTTTAAAGTACCTCCTCCGGGGCGAGCAGTTCTTC.

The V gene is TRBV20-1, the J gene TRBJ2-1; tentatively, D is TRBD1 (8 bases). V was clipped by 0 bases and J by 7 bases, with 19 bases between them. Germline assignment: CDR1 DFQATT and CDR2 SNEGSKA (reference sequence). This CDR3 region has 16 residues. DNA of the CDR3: TGCAGTGCTAGAGATGTAGGGGGAGGGGACAGGAATGAGCAGTTCTTC. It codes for CSARDVGGGDRNEQFF.

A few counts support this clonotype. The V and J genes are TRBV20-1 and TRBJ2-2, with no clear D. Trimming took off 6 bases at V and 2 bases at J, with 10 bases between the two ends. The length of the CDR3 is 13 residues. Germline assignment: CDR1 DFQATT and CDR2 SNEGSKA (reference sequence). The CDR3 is CSAKGPNTGELFF. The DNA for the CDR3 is TGCAGTGCCAAAGGACCCAACACCGGGGAGCTGTTTTTT.

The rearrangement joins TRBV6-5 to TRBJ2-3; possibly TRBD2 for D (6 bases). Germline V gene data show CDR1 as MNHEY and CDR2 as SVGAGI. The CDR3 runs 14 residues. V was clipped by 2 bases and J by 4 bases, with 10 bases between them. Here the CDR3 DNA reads TGTGCCAGCAGTTACGAGGGAGGAGCAGATACGCAGTATTTT. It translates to CASSYEGGADTQYF.

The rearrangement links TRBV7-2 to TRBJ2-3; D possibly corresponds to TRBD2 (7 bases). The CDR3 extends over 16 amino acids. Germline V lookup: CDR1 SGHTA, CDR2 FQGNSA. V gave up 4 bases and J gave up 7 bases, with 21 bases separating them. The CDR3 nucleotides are TGTGCCAGCAGCTCCTTGAGGGGGAGGGTCGTGTATACGCAGTATTTT. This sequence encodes CASSSLRGRVVYTQYF.

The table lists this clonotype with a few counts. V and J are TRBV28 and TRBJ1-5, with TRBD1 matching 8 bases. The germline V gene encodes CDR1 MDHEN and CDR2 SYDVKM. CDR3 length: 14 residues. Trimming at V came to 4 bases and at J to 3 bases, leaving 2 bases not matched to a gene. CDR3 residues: CASSYRGNNQPQHF. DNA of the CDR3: TGTGCCAGCAGTTACAGGGGGAACAATCAGCCCCAGCATTTT.